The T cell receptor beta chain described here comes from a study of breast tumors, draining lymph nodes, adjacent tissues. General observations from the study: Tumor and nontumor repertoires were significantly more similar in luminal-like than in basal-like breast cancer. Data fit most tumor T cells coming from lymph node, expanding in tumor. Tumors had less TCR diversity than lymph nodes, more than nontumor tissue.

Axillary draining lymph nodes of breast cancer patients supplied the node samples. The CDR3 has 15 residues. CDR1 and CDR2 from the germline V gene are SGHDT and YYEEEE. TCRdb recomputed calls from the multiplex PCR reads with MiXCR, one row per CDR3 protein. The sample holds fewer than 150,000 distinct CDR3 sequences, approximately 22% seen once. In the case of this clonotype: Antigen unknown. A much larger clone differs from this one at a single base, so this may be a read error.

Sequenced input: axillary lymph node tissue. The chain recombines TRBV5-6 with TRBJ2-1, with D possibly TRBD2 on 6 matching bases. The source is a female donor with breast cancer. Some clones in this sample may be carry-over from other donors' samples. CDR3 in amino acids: CAGSFGGTPYNEQFF. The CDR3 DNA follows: TGTGCCGGCAGCTTTGGCGGGACCCCCTACAATGAGCAGTTCTTC.